This T cell receptor beta chain was sequenced in a study of cytomegalovirus exposure and HLA in healthy donors. Concerning this clone itself: The antigen is undetermined.

The CDR3 contains 12 residues. V was cut by 2 bases and J by 6 bases, with 10 bases left in between. Germline CDR1 GTSNPN, CDR2 SVGIG (reference sequence). It was with 60 Vbeta and 13 Jbeta primers that the PCR ran. Sequenced by immunoSEQ multiplex PCR; TCRdb stores in-frame clones only, minus some. This sample has 65,000 to 90,000 clones, with roughly 73% found just once. Study outcomes and limitations: Researchers reported in a later analysis that a missense DCLRE1C variant was tied to TCR beta V- and J-gene trimming.

The receptor comes from a woman in her forties in good health and CMV-seropositive. The gene calls are TRBV30 and TRBJ1-2, with a possible D match to TRBD1 (6 bases). Sequencing used PBMCs. The DNA for the CDR3 is TGTGCCTGGAGTCGACAGGTGAATGGCTACACCTTC. Encoded protein: CAWSRQVNGYTF.